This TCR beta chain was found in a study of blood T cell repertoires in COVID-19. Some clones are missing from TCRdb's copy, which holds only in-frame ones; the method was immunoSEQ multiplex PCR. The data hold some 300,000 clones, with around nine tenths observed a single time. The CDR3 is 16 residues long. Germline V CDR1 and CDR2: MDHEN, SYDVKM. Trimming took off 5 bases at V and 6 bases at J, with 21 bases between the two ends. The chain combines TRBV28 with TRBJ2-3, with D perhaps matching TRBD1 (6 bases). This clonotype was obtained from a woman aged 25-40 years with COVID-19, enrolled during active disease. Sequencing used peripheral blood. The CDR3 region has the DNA TGTGCCAGCAGTCTGAGGACAGACGGTATTTGGGATACGCAGTATTTT. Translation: CASSLRTDGIWDTQYF.